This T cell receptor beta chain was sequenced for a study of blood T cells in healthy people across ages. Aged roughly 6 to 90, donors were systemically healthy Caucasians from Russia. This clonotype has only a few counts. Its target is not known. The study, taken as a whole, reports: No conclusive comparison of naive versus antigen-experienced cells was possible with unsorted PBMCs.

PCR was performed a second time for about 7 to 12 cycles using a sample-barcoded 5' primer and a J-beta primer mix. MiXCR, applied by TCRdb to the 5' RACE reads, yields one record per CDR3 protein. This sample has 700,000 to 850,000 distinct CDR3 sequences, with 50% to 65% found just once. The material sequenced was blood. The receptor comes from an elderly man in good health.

CDR3 region: CASSKGLAADNEQFF. CDR3 DNA sequence: TGTGCCAGCAGCAAAGGACTAGCGGCGGACAATGAGCAGTTCTTC. V is TRBV9 and J is TRBJ2-1, with 10 positions matching TRBD2. J was trimmed by 5 bases and V by 4 bases; bases with no gene match: 6. Germline CDR1 is SGDLS and CDR2 is YYNGEE. The CDR3 covers 15 residues.